This TCR beta chain was sequenced in a study of cytomegalovirus exposure and HLA in healthy donors. This clone has more than one count but fewer than ten. The PCR contained 60 Vbeta and 13 Jbeta primers. Profiled with immunoSEQ multiplex PCR; TCRdb holds only in-frame clones, not every one. In the table there are some 180,000 clones, around 77% of which are singletons. The clonotype originates from a woman aged 25-40 years in good health and CMV-seronegative. The sequencing sample was made of PBMCs.

CDR3 region: CASSETSGGAHEQFF. In DNA, the CDR3 is TGTGCCAGCAGTGAAACCAGCGGGGGGGCACATGAGCAGTTCTTC. The rearrangement joins TRBV6-4 to TRBJ2-1, with 10 bases lining up with TRBD2. The CDR3 spans 15 residues. V was pared by 3 bases and J by 8 bases, with 7 bases of the junction left unmatched. Germline values: CDR1 MRHNA, CDR2 SNTAGT.